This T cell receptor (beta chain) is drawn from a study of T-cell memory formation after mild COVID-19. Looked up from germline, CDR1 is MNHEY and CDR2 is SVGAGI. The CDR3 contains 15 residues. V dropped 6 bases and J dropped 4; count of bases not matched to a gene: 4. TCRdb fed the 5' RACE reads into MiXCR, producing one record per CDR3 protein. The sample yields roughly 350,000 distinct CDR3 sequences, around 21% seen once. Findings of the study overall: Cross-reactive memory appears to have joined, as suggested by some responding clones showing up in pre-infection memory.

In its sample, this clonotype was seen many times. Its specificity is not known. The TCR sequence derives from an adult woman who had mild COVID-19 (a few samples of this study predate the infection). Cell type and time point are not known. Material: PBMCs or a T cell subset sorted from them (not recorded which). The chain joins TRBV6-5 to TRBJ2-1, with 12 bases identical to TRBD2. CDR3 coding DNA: TGTGCCAGCAGCCCTAGCGGGGGGGCTTACAATGAGCAGTTCTTC. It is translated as CASSPSGGAYNEQFF.